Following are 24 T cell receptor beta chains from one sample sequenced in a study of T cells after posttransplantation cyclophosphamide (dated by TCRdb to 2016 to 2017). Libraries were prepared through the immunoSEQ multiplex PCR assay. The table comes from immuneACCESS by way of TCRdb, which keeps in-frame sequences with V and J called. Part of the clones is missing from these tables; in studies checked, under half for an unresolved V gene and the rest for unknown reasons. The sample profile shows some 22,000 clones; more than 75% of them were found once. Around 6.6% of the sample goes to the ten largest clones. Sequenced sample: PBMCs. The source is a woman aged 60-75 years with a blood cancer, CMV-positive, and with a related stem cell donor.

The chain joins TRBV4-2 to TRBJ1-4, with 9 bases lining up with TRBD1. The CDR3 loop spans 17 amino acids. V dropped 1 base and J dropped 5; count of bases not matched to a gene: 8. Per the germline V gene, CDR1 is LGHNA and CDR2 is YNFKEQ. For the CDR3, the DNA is TGTGCCAGCAGCCAAGCCTTACCCGGGACAGGGAATGAAAAACTGTTTTTT. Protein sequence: CASSQALPGTGNEKLFF.

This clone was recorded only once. The CDR3 here is CASTLLAGDREQFF. CDR3 DNA sequence: TGTGCCAGCACCCTCCTAGCGGGAGATCGTGAGCAGTTCTTC. J is TRBJ2-1 and V is TRBV5-6; 10 bases line up with TRBD2. This CDR3 has 14 amino acids. V lost 6 bases, J lost 9 bases, and 9 bases stayed unmatched. The germline V gene encodes CDR1 SGHDT and CDR2 YYEEEE.

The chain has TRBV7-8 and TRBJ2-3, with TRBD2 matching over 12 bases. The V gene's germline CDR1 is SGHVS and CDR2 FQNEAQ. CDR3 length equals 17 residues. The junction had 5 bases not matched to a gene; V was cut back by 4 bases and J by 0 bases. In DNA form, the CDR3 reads TGTGCCAGCAGCTCTGGACTAGCGGGAACTAGCACAGATACGCAGTATTTT. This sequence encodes CASSSGLAGTSTDTQYF.

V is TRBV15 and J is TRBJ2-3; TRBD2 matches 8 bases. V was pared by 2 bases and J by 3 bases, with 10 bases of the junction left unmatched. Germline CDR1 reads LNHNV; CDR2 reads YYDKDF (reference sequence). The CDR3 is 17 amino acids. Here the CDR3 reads CATSRTRGGALTDTQYF. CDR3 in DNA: TGTGCCACCAGCAGAACCCGGGGGGGGGCTTTGACAGATACGCAGTATTTT.

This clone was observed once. The CDR3 nucleotides read TGTGCCAGCACCCTAGCGGGACAGGGGCTGAACACTGAAGCTTTCTTT. Translation: CASTLAGQGLNTEAFF. The chain joins TRBV28 to TRBJ1-1; 10 nucleotides match TRBD1. Germline lookup yields CDR1 MDHEN and CDR2 SYDVKM. Losses at the gene ends were 7 bases for V and 0 bases for J; bases not matched to a gene: 8. CDR3 length: 16 residues.

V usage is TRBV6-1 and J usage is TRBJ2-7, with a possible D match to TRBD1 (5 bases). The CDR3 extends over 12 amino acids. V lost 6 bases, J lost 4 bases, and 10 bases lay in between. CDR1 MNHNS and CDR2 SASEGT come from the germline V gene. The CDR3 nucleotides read TGTGCCAGCAGGGGGCATATATACGAGCAGTACTTC. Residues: CASRGHIYEQYF.

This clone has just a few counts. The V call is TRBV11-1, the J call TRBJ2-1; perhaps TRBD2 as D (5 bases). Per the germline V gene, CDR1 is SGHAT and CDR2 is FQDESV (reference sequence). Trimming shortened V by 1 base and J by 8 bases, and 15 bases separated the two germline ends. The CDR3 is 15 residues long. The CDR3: CASSLGWRAGDEQFF. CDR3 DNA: TGTGCCAGCAGCTTAGGATGGCGGGCTGGGGATGAGCAGTTCTTC.

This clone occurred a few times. CDR3 DNA: TGTGCCAGCAGTGATCCTCAGCTCAGGGGAGGCTACACCTTC. It specifies CASSDPQLRGGYTF. The chain recombines TRBV6-1 with TRBJ1-2, with a weak D call TRBD1 (6 bases). Trimming stripped 3 bases from V and 8 bases from J, with 16 bases between. The CDR3 totals 14 residues. Germline V gene data show CDR1 as MNHNS and CDR2 as SASEGT.

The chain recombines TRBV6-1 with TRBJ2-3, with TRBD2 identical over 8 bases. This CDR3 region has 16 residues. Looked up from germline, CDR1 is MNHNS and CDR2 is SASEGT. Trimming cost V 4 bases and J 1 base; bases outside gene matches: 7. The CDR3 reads CASSATLAARTDTQYF. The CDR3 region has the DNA TGTGCCAGCAGTGCTACACTAGCGGCGCGCACAGATACGCAGTATTTT.

The CDR3 DNA reads TGTGCCAGCAGCTTGGTGAACAGGGACTATGGCTACACCTTC. As protein: CASSLVNRDYGYTF. The chain employs TRBV5-8 and TRBJ1-2; possible D gene TRBD1, 6 bases. The V gene lost 0 bases and the J gene lost 3 bases, with 9 bases spanning the gap. The CDR3 extends over 14 amino acids. Germline values: CDR1 SGHTS, CDR2 YDEGEE.

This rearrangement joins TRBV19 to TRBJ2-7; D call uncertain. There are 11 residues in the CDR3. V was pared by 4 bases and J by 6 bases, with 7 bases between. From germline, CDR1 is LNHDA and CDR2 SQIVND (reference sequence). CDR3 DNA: TGTGCCAGTAGTAACCCCGGCGAGCAGTACTTC. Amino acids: CASSNPGEQYF.

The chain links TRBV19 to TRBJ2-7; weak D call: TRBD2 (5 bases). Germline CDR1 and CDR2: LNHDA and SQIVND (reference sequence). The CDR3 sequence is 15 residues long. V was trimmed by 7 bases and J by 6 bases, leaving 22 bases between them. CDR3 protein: CASINRPGSVREQYF. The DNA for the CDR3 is TGTGCCAGTATAAATAGGCCGGGAAGTGTACGCGAGCAGTACTTC.

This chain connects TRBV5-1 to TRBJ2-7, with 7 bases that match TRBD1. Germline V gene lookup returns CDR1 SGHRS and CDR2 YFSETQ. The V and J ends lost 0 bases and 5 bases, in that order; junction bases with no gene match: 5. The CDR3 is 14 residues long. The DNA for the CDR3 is TGCGCCAGCAGCTTGGGACAGGGTAGGGACGAGCAGTACTTC. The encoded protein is CASSLGQGRDEQYF.

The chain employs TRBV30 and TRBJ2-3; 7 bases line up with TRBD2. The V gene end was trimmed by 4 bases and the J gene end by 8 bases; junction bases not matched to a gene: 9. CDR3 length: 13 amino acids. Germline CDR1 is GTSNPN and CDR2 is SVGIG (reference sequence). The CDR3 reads CAWMVGPGGTQYF. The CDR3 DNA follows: TGTGCCTGGATGGTGGGGCCGGGAGGTACGCAGTATTTT.

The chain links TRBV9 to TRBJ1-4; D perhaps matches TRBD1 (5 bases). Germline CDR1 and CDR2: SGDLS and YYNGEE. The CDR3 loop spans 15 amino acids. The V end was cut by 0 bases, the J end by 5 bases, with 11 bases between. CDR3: CASSVGGRGNEKLFF. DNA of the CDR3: TGTGCCAGCAGCGTAGGGGGGAGGGGAAATGAAAAACTGTTTTTT.

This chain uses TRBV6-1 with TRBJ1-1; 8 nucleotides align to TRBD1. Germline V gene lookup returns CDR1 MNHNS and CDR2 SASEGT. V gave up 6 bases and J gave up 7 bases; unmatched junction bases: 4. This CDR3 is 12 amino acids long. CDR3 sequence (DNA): TGTGCCAGCAGCCCCGACAGGGGTGAAGCTTTCTTT. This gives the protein CASSPDRGEAFF.

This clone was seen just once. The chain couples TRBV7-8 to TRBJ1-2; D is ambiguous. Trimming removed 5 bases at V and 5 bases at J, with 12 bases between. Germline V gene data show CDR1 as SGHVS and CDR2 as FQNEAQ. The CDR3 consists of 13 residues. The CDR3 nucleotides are TGTGCCAGCAGCGAATGGCGGGATTATGGCTACACCTTC. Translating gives CASSEWRDYGYTF.

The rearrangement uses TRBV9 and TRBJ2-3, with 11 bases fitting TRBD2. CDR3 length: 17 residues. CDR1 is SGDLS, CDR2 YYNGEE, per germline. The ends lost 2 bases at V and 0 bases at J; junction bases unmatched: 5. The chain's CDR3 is CASSVLAGGLSTDTQYF. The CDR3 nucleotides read TGTGCCAGCAGCGTTCTAGCGGGAGGACTTAGCACAGATACGCAGTATTTT.

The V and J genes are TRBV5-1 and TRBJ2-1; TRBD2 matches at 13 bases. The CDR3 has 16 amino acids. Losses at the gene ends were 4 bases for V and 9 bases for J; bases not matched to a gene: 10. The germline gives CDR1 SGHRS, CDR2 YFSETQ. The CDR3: CASSTLLAGGPGEQFF. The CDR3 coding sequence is TGCGCCAGCAGCACCCTACTAGCGGGAGGGCCGGGTGAGCAGTTCTTC.

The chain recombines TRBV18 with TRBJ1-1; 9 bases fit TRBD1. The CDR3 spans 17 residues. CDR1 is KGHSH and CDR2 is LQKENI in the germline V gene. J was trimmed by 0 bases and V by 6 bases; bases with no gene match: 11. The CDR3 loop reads CASSPSGQGVVNTEAFF. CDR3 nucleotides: TGTGCCAGCTCCCCCTCGGGACAGGGCGTCGTGAACACTGAAGCTTTCTTT.

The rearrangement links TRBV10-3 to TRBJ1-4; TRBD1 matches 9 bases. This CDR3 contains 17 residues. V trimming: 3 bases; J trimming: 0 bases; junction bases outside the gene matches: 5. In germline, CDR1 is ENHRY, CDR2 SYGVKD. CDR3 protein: CAISDGQGPSTNEKLFF. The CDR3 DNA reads TGTGCCATCAGTGACGGACAGGGGCCCTCAACTAATGAAAAACTGTTTTTT.

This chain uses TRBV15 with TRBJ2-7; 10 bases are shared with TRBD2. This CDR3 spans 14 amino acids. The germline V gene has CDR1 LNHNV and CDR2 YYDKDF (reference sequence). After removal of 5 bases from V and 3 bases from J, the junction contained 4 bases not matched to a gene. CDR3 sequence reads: CATSPSGGIYEQYF. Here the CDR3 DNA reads TGTGCCACCAGCCCTAGCGGGGGAATCTACGAGCAGTACTTC.

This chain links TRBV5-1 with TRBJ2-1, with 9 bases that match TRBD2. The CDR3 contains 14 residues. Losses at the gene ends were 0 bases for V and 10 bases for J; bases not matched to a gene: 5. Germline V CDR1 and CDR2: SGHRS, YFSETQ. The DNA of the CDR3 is TGCGCCAGCAGCTTGGAGGTTAGCGGGGGAGAGCAGTTCTTC. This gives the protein CASSLEVSGGEQFF.

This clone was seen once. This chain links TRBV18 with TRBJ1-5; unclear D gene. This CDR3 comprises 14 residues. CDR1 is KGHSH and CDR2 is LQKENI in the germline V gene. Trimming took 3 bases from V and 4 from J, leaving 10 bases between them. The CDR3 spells CASSPAEANQPQHF. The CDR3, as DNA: TGTGCCAGCTCACCGGCCGAGGCGAATCAGCCCCAGCATTTT.